This paragraph covers one TCR beta chain sequence. The source of the sample is a study of blood T cell repertoires in COVID-19. Study overall: Nucleic acid was either cDNA or gDNA, and it came from T cells, B-cell-depleted T cells, or PBMCs.

The CDR3 covers 16 residues. Per the germline V gene, CDR1 is SGDLS and CDR2 is YYNGEE. The germline V and J ends were trimmed by 0 bases and 2 bases, with 13 bases remaining between them. Assay used: immunoSEQ multiplex PCR; TCRdb lists only in-frame clones, some missing. The table lists 190,000 or so clones, approximately 87% of them singletons. The receptor's source is a woman in her late teens or twenties who had recovered from COVID-19. The chain couples TRBV9 to TRBJ2-3, with a tentative D call TRBD1 (5 bases). Material for sequencing was peripheral blood. CDR3 coding DNA: TGTGCCAGCAGCGTAGGAACAGGTACCCTCACAGATACGCAGTATTTT. Its protein is CASSVGTGTLTDTQYF. Complete variable domain (other parts from reference TRBV9 and TRBJ2-3): DSGVTQTPKHLITATGQRVTLRCSPRSGDLSVYWYQQSLDQGLQFLIQYYNGEERAKGNILERFSAQQFPDLHSELNLSSLELGDSALYFCASSVGTGTLTDTQYFGPGTRLTVL.